This is a list of T cell receptor beta chains from one sample in a study of blood T cell repertoires in COVID-19. Profiled with immunoSEQ multiplex PCR; TCRdb holds only in-frame clones, not every one. The profile shows about 160,000 clones, roughly four fifths of them singletons. Input material: peripheral blood. All receptors derive from a man aged 55 to 69 with active or convalescent COVID-19. The CDR3 runs from the conserved cysteine through the conserved F or W. The order of the fields is CDR3 DNA, CDR3 protein, J gene, D gene, clone size, V gene. D genes are given only for firm matches. Part of the rows lack a size; the others show once, few, many or a class for expanded clones.

DNA: TGTGCCAGCAGCCAAGTGGCAGGGGGGACCTACGAGCAGTACTTC; CDR3: CASSQVAGGTYEQYF; J: TRBJ2-7; D: -; size: -; V: TRBV3-1/TRBV3-2
DNA: TGTGCCATAACAGGGCTCTATGGCTACACCTTC; CDR3: CAITGLYGYTF; J: TRBJ1-2; D: -; size: -; V: TRBV2
DNA: TGCGCCAGCAGGACCTCGGGTACCTACAATGAGCAGTTCTTC; CDR3: CASRTSGTYNEQFF; J: TRBJ2-1; D: -; size: -; V: TRBV5-1
DNA: TGTGCCAGCAGCTTAGAACGCAGTGCAACTAATGAAAAACTGTTTTTT; CDR3: CASSLERSATNEKLFF; J: TRBJ1-4; D: -; size: -; V: TRBV7-9
DNA: TGTGCCAGCAGCCAGGGGGCCCCAGGCTATGGCTACACCTTC; CDR3: CASSQGAPGYGYTF; J: TRBJ1-2; D: -; size: -; V: TRBV14
DNA: TGTGCCAGCAGGACTAGCGGGAGGACGTCGGAGACCCAGTACTTC; CDR3: CASRTSGRTSETQYF; J: TRBJ2-5; D: TRBD2; size: -; V: TRBV2
DNA: TGTGCCAGCAGCTTAGTGGCGGGGGGTGCCTACAATGAGCAGTTCTTC; CDR3: CASSLVAGGAYNEQFF; J: TRBJ2-1; D: TRBD2; size: -; V: TRBV11-2
DNA: TGTGCCAGCAGCCAGCGGGCCCTCGCAACTAATGAAAAACTGTTTTTT; CDR3: CASSQRALATNEKLFF; J: TRBJ1-4; D: -; size: -; V: TRBV16
DNA: TGTGCCAGCAGCCTAGCCAGGGCGGGGAACACCATATATTTT; CDR3: CASSLARAGNTIYF; J: TRBJ1-3; D: -; size: -; V: TRBV7-9
DNA: TGCGCCAGCAGCTTGCTCGGACAGGACTACAATGAGCAGTTCTTC; CDR3: CASSLLGQDYNEQFF; J: TRBJ2-1; D: TRBD1; size: once; V: TRBV5-1
DNA: TGCGCCAGCAGCCCGTGGGGGGGTGCCTACGAGCAGTACTTC; CDR3: CASSPWGGAYEQYF; J: TRBJ2-7; D: TRBD2; size: -; V: TRBV5-1
DNA: TGTGCCAGCCCGGGGACAGGTCTGAGTTACGAGCAGTACTTC; CDR3: CASPGTGLSYEQYF; J: TRBJ2-7; D: -; size: once; V: TRBV21-1
DNA: TGCGCCAGCAGCTTGGGGTCAGCAACTAATGAAAAACTGTTTTTT; CDR3: CASSLGSATNEKLFF; J: TRBJ1-4; D: -; size: once; V: TRBV5-1
DNA: TGTGCCAGCACACAGGGAGCCGAGCAGTACTTC; CDR3: CASTQGAEQYF; J: TRBJ2-7; D: -; size: once; V: TRBV6-5
DNA: TGTGCCAGCAGCTTAGGGGCAGGGGGCAGTAATGAGCAGTTCTTC; CDR3: CASSLGAGGSNEQFF; J: TRBJ2-1; D: TRBD1; size: -; V: TRBV7-7
DNA: TGCGCCAGCAGCTTGGCCGCCGGGGTGAACACCGGGGAGCTGTTTTTT; CDR3: CASSLAAGVNTGELFF; J: TRBJ2-2; D: -; size: -; V: TRBV5-1
DNA: TGTGCCAGCAGCACCGGACAGGGTTCACCCCTCCACTTT; CDR3: CASSTGQGSPLHF; J: TRBJ1-6; D: TRBD1; size: -; V: TRBV5-4
DNA: TGTGCCAGCAGCGAAACAGGGTTCGGAAACACCATATATTTT; CDR3: CASSETGFGNTIYF; J: TRBJ1-3; D: -; size: -; V: TRBV2
DNA: TGTGCCAGCAGTGCAGGGGGCGAGCAGTACTTC; CDR3: CASSAGGEQYF; J: TRBJ2-7; D: TRBD1; size: -; V: TRBV2
DNA: TGTGCCACCAGCAGAGTTAGGGGGACCACTGAAGCTTTCTTT; CDR3: CATSRVRGTTEAFF; J: TRBJ1-1; D: -; size: few; V: TRBV15
DNA: TGTGCCAGCAGTCCCAGCGGGGAGGTAAATACGCAGTATTTT; CDR3: CASSPSGEVNTQYF; J: TRBJ2-3; D: TRBD2; size: few; V: TRBV6-5
DNA: TGTGCCAGCAGCGGACAGGCCCTCTCCACTGAAGCTTTCTTT; CDR3: CASSGQALSTEAFF; J: TRBJ1-1; D: -; size: once; V: TRBV9
DNA: TGTGCCAGCAGCAAGAAGGACAGGGTCCATGAGCAGTTCTTC; CDR3: CASSKKDRVHEQFF; J: TRBJ2-1; D: TRBD1; size: -; V: TRBV7-8
DNA: TGTGCCAGCAGAAGGGGACAGGGTACGTTGAACACTGAAGCTTTCTTT; CDR3: CASRRGQGTLNTEAFF; J: TRBJ1-1; D: TRBD1; size: -; V: TRBV27
DNA: TGCGCCAGCAGCTCAGGGGACAGCCCTATGGGAGATACGCAGTATTTT; CDR3: CASSSGDSPMGDTQYF; J: TRBJ2-3; D: TRBD1; size: -; V: TRBV5-1
DNA: TGCGCCAGCAGTCAATCGGAGTTCTGTCGGAACACTGAAGCTTTCTTT; CDR3: CASSQSEFCRNTEAFF; J: TRBJ1-1; D: -; size: -; V: TRBV23-1
DNA: TGTGCCAGCAGCTTAGGCGTTTCTAACCAAGAGACCCAGTACTTC; CDR3: CASSLGVSNQETQYF; J: TRBJ2-5; D: -; size: -; V: TRBV7-2
DNA: TGTGCCAGTAGTATAGGGGGCGGTCGCTGGGAGACCCAGTACTTC; CDR3: CASSIGGGRWETQYF; J: TRBJ2-5; D: -; size: -; V: TRBV19
DNA: TGTGCCAGCAGCTCCGTAACCCGGGACAGGGTTAATTCACCCCTCCACTTT; CDR3: CASSSVTRDRVNSPLHF; J: TRBJ1-6; D: TRBD1; size: many; V: TRBV7-9
DNA: TGTGCCAGCAGCGCAAAACAGGGAGCCTATGGCTACACCTTC; CDR3: CASSAKQGAYGYTF; J: TRBJ1-2; D: -; size: -; V: TRBV9
DNA: TGTGCCAGCAGTAACAGGGGGGACACTGAAGCTTTCTTT; CDR3: CASSNRGDTEAFF; J: TRBJ1-1; D: TRBD1; size: -; V: TRBV2
DNA: TGTGCCAGCTCACCAGGGACAGGGAGCTCCTACGAGCAGTACTTC; CDR3: CASSPGTGSSYEQYF; J: TRBJ2-7; D: TRBD1; size: -; V: TRBV18
DNA: TGTGCCAGCACCCCCGGGGGACCGAACACCGGGGAGCTGTTTTTT; CDR3: CASTPGGPNTGELFF; J: TRBJ2-2; D: -; size: -; V: TRBV3-1/TRBV3-2
DNA: TGTGCCAGCCGCTCCATGGGGACAGAGGCTCCTTCGCCCCAGCATTTT; CDR3: CASRSMGTEAPSPQHF; J: TRBJ1-5; D: TRBD1; size: -; V: TRBV6-6
DNA: TGTGCCAGCAGGGAGACAGGGGGAACTTCACCCCTCCACTTT; CDR3: CASRETGGTSPLHF; J: TRBJ1-6; D: TRBD1; size: -; V: TRBV3-1/TRBV3-2
DNA: TGTGCCAGCAGTCACCTCCGACTAGCGGGAGGGCAGTATTTT; CDR3: CASSHLRLAGGQYF; J: TRBJ2-3; D: TRBD2; size: -; V: TRBV7-9
DNA: TGCGCCAGCAGCTCTCCTCTGACTAGCAGCGCAGATACGCAGTATTTT; CDR3: CASSSPLTSSADTQYF; J: TRBJ2-3; D: TRBD2; size: -; V: TRBV5-1
DNA: TGTGCCAGCAGCTCCGGGACTCCTACCGGGTACACAGATACGCAGTATTTT; CDR3: CASSSGTPTGYTDTQYF; J: TRBJ2-3; D: -; size: -; V: TRBV5-5
DNA: TGTGCCAGCAGCCCAGGACTAGCGGGACAGTACGAGCAGTACTTC; CDR3: CASSPGLAGQYEQYF; J: TRBJ2-7; D: TRBD2; size: -; V: TRBV3-1/TRBV3-2
DNA: TGTGCCAGCAGCCAAGTCCAGAACACTGAAGCTTTCTTT; CDR3: CASSQVQNTEAFF; J: TRBJ1-1; D: -; size: -; V: TRBV3-1/TRBV3-2
DNA: TGCAGCGTTGGAGGGACAGGGAACACTGAAGCTTTCTTT; CDR3: CSVGGTGNTEAFF; J: TRBJ1-1; D: TRBD1; size: few; V: TRBV29-1
DNA: TGTGCCAGCAGCTTAGCATCGGTTATCACTGAAGCTTTCTTT; CDR3: CASSLASVITEAFF; J: TRBJ1-1; D: -; size: -; V: TRBV7-2
DNA: TGTGCCAGCAGCCAAGCTGAGGGCACCGGGGAGCTGTTTTTT; CDR3: CASSQAEGTGELFF; J: TRBJ2-2; D: -; size: -; V: TRBV3-1/TRBV3-2